This TCR beta chain was captured by sequencing in a study of T cell repertoires in cytomegalovirus infection (dated by TCRdb to the late 2010s). Turning to the overall study: Recently identified HLA-C-restricted CMV epitopes, whose presentation resists viral immunomodulation, were targeted by peptide stimulations together with well-studied HLA-B-restricted epitopes. Donor HLA type was relevant to the analysis, because carriage of CMV infection together with the matching HLA type was indicated by public TCR beta signatures. Study-wide conclusions, independent of this receptor: The ex vivo response was dominated by HLA-C-restricted CMV-specific TCR beta clonotypes, and the single most frequent clonotype in two of eight donors was supplied by these HLA-C-restricted clonotypes. In both this cohort and an independent cohort of 350 or so donors, the cumulative frequency of public TCR beta family members distinguished carriers of CMV infection plus the relevant HLA type.

As to this clonotype: No cognate antigen has been identified for it. One base away there is no much larger clone; base qualities are not given.

Per the publication, the treatment or condition label means: in vitro stimulation with specific CMV peptide epitopes to enrich CMV-specific T cells. TCRdb names Illumina HiSeq 1500 as the instrument used. TCRdb reanalyzed the raw reads on its own, using fastp at Q25 for trimming and MiXCR for clone calling, and kept in-frame beta chains. Each entry merges the rows of one CDR3 protein and shows their most common DNA and genes. This sample holds about 830,000 distinct CDR3 sequences; around a third were observed only once. The ten most abundant clones make up around 12% of the sample. Its CDR3 holds 14 amino acids, cysteine through phenylalanine. Solely the CDR3 DNA is kept, with 42 bases framed from the first base. Reading the germline V gene (reference sequence) gives CDR1 LNHDA and CDR2 SQIVND. The V end gives up 4 bases and the J end 2 bases, leaving 2 bases in the junction not matched to a gene.

The clonotype originates from a human donor in good health (CMV status not recorded). Some clones in this sample may be carry-over from other donors' samples. The sequence joins TRBV19 to TRBJ2-1, and TRBD2 matches 7 of the central bases. The source material was cultured CD8+ T cells from PBMCs, sampled from culture after CMV antigen stimulation. The DNA sequence is as follows: TGTGCCAGTAGTAACCTAGCGGCCTACAATGAGCAGTTCTTC. It codes for CASSNLAAYNEQFF.